One sample yielded the 7 T cell receptor beta chains listed below, sequenced in a study of cytomegalovirus exposure and HLA in healthy donors. 13 Jbeta primers and 60 Vbeta primers were used for the PCR. TCRdb's table, derived via immunoSEQ multiplex PCR, lists solely in-frame clones and lacks some. This table has some 190,000 clones, 81% appearing once. The material sequenced was PBMCs. These receptors were obtained from a young man in good health and CMV-seronegative.

This clone was detected once. The CDR3 is CASSEEYRAGYTF. The DNA of the CDR3 is TGTGCCAGCAGTGAAGAATACAGGGCCGGCTACACCTTC. This chain joins TRBV6-1 and TRBJ1-2, with D perhaps matching TRBD1 (6 bases). The CDR3 extends over 13 amino acids. The germline CDR1 and CDR2 sequences are MNHNS and SASEGT. V gave up 1 base and J gave up 8 bases, with 11 bases separating them.

V gene TRBV6-5 combines with J gene TRBJ2-5; 9 nucleotides match TRBD2. CDR1 is MNHEY and CDR2 is SVGAGI in the germline V gene. CDR3 length equals 15 residues. The V gene end was trimmed by 4 bases and the J gene end by 5 bases; junction bases not matched to a gene: 8. The CDR3 bases are TGTGCCAGCAGTTGGGCGGGAGGGGACTCCGAGACCCAGTACTTC. Protein sequence: CASSWAGGDSETQYF.

The CDR3 nucleotides read TGTGCCAGCAGGAGAGACAGGGAGGGCTACACCTTC. It specifies CASRRDREGYTF. V usage is TRBV6-5 and J usage is TRBJ1-2, with TRBD1 matching over 7 bases. CDR1 is MNHEY, CDR2 SVGAGI, per germline. CDR3 size: 12 residues. With 6 bases clipped from V and 8 bases from J, the junction kept 6 bases outside the gene matches.

This chain connects TRBV5-4 to TRBJ2-5; D is ambiguous. There are 13 residues in the CDR3. V shed 4 bases and J shed 0 bases, with 7 bases lying between them. Germline V gives CDR1 SGHNT, CDR2 YYREEE (reference sequence). This chain's CDR3 is CASSPNNQETQYF. The CDR3 DNA reads TGTGCCAGCAGCCCGAACAACCAAGAGACCCAGTACTTC.

This chain links TRBV2 with TRBJ2-7; D may be TRBD1 (7 bases). Germline CDR1 reads SNHLY; CDR2 reads FYNNEI. The CDR3 extends over 15 amino acids. V was trimmed by 7 bases and J by 0 bases, leaving 16 bases between them. CDR3 in amino acids: CASTSWGDSSYEQYF. CDR3 nucleotides: TGTGCCAGCACTTCCTGGGGGGACAGCTCCTACGAGCAGTACTTC.

The chain carries TRBV7-9 and TRBJ1-1; D is perhaps TRBD1 (6 bases). Germline CDR1 is SEHNR and CDR2 is FQNEAQ (reference sequence). With 5 bases removed from V and 8 bases from J, the gap between germline ends came to 12 bases. The CDR3 runs 12 residues. The chain's CDR3 is CASSKDRQEAFF. Here the CDR3 DNA reads TGTGCCAGCAGCAAAGACAGGCAGGAAGCTTTCTTT.

This chain links TRBV5-6 with TRBJ2-1; 10 bases line up with TRBD2. CDR1 is SGHDT and CDR2 is YYEEEE in the germline V gene. V dropped 4 bases and J dropped 7; count of bases not matched to a gene: 8. This CDR3 has 15 amino acids. The CDR3 here is CASSRVPSGSNEQFF. The CDR3 coding sequence is TGTGCCAGCAGCCGTGTGCCTAGCGGGAGTAATGAGCAGTTCTTC.